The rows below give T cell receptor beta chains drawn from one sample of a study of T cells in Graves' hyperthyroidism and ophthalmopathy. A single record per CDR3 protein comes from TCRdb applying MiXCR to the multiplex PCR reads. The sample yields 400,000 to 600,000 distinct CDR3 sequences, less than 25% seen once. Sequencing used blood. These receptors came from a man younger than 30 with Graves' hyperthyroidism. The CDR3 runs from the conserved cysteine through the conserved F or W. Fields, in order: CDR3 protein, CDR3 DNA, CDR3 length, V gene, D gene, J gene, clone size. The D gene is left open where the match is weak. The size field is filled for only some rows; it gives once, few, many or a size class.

cdr3_aa: CATRDREKGYTF
cdr3_nt: TGTGCCACCCGGGACAGGGAGAAAGGCTACACCTTC
cdr3_length: 12
v_call: TRBV24-1
d_call: TRBD1
j_call: TRBJ1-2
clone_size: NA

cdr3_aa: CSVDEAGSEQYF
cdr3_nt: TGCAGCGTTGATGAGGCAGGGAGCGAGCAGTACTTC
cdr3_length: 12
v_call: TRBV29-1
d_call: NA
j_call: TRBJ2-7
clone_size: NA

cdr3_aa: CSARKSSYEQYF
cdr3_nt: TGCAGTGCTAGAAAGAGCTCCTACGAGCAGTACTTC
cdr3_length: 12
v_call: TRBV20-1
d_call: NA
j_call: TRBJ2-7
clone_size: many

cdr3_aa: CASRAGGLGNQPQHF
cdr3_nt: TGTGCCAGCAGGGCCGGGGGTCTGGGCAATCAGCCCCAGCATTTT
cdr3_length: 15
v_call: TRBV12-3/TRBV12-4
d_call: NA
j_call: TRBJ1-5
clone_size: NA

cdr3_aa: CASSQDRGQGWENIQYF
cdr3_nt: TGTGCCAGCAGCCAAGATCGGGGGCAGGGGTGGGAAAACATTCAGTACTTC
cdr3_length: 17
v_call: TRBV3-1
d_call: NA
j_call: TRBJ2-4
clone_size: many

cdr3_aa: CASSFGVGLLIF
cdr3_nt: TGTGCCAGCAGCTTTGGTGTGGGCCTACTAATCTTC
cdr3_length: 12
v_call: TRBV7-2
d_call: NA
j_call: TRBJ2-7
clone_size: NA

cdr3_aa: CAISAGGAAWEQYF
cdr3_nt: TGTGCCATCAGCGCAGGGGGTGCGGCTTGGGAGCAGTACTTC
cdr3_length: 14
v_call: TRBV10-3
d_call: TRBD1
j_call: TRBJ2-7
clone_size: NA

cdr3_aa: CASAETGQETQYF
cdr3_nt: TGTGCCAGCGCCGAGACAGGTCAAGAGACCCAGTACTTC
cdr3_length: 13
v_call: TRBV12-3/TRBV12-4
d_call: NA
j_call: TRBJ2-5
clone_size: many

cdr3_aa: CASSRVAGGQGSAGAYYEQYF
cdr3_nt: TGTGCCAGCAGCCGGGTCGCCGGGGGACAGGGGTCAGCGGGGGCTTACTACGAGCAGTACTTC
cdr3_length: 21
v_call: TRBV13
d_call: TRBD1
j_call: TRBJ2-7
clone_size: many

cdr3_aa: CASSLGVKGYTF
cdr3_nt: TGTGCCAGCAGTCTAGGGGTAAAAGGCTACACCTTC
cdr3_length: 12
v_call: TRBV7-9
d_call: NA
j_call: TRBJ1-2
clone_size: NA

cdr3_aa: CASAGGQGAGNTEAFF
cdr3_nt: TGCGCCAGCGCGGGGGGACAGGGGGCCGGAAACACTGAAGCTTTCTTT
cdr3_length: 16
v_call: TRBV4-1
d_call: TRBD1
j_call: TRBJ1-1
clone_size: many

cdr3_aa: CASSSQQGFLEAFF
cdr3_nt: TGTGCCAGCAGCTCTCAACAGGGTTTTCTTGAAGCTTTCTTT
cdr3_length: 14
v_call: TRBV11-2
d_call: NA
j_call: TRBJ1-1
clone_size: many

cdr3_aa: CASSITGRYSNQPQHF
cdr3_nt: TGTGCCAGCAGTATCACGGGACGGTATAGCAATCAGCCCCAGCATTTT
cdr3_length: 16
v_call: TRBV6-2/TRBV6-3
d_call: NA
j_call: TRBJ1-5
clone_size: once

cdr3_aa: CASSSGQGREQYF
cdr3_nt: TGTGCCAGCAGTTCCGGACAGGGCCGCGAGCAGTACTTC
cdr3_length: 13
v_call: TRBV28
d_call: TRBD1
j_call: TRBJ2-7
clone_size: many

cdr3_aa: CASSVALAGEGYGYTF
cdr3_nt: TGTGCCAGCAGCGTAGCTTTGGCGGGGGAAGGTTATGGCTACACCTTC
cdr3_length: 16
v_call: TRBV9
d_call: NA
j_call: TRBJ1-2
clone_size: NA

cdr3_aa: CATSSPRTGTHGYTF
cdr3_nt: TGTGCCACCAGCAGCCCACGGACAGGGACTCATGGCTACACCTTC
cdr3_length: 15
v_call: TRBV15
d_call: TRBD1
j_call: TRBJ1-2
clone_size: NA

cdr3_aa: CASSYSTVELLF
cdr3_nt: TGTGCCAGCAGTTACTCGACAGTAGAGCTTCTCTTC
cdr3_length: 12
v_call: TRBV6-5
d_call: NA
j_call: TRBJ2-7
clone_size: many

cdr3_aa: CASRGQGKTYEQYF
cdr3_nt: TGTGCCAGCAGGGGACAGGGTAAGACCTACGAGCAGTACTTC
cdr3_length: 14
v_call: TRBV27
d_call: TRBD1
j_call: TRBJ2-7
clone_size: many

cdr3_aa: CASSLAGGKPQHF
cdr3_nt: TGTGCCAGCAGCTTGGCTGGTGGTAAGCCCCAGCATTTT
cdr3_length: 13
v_call: TRBV7-8
d_call: NA
j_call: TRBJ1-5
clone_size: many

cdr3_aa: CASSMEGGWNQPQHF
cdr3_nt: TGTGCCAGTAGTATGGAGGGAGGCTGGAATCAGCCCCAGCATTTT
cdr3_length: 15
v_call: TRBV19
d_call: NA
j_call: TRBJ1-5
clone_size: many

cdr3_aa: CASSLALDPDTQYF
cdr3_nt: TGTGCCAGCAGCTTAGCGCTGGACCCAGATACGCAGTATTTT
cdr3_length: 14
v_call: TRBV7-8
d_call: NA
j_call: TRBJ2-3
clone_size: few

cdr3_aa: CATSDSWNTEAFF
cdr3_nt: TGTGCCACCAGTGATTCCTGGAACACTGAAGCTTTCTTT
cdr3_length: 13
v_call: TRBV24-1
d_call: NA
j_call: TRBJ1-1
clone_size: many

cdr3_aa: CASSLGQIYSNQPQHF
cdr3_nt: TGTGCCAGCAGTTTAGGGCAGATTTATAGCAATCAGCCCCAGCATTTT
cdr3_length: 16
v_call: TRBV12-3/TRBV12-4
d_call: NA
j_call: TRBJ1-5
clone_size: few

cdr3_aa: CASSLETTGTYGYTF
cdr3_nt: TGTGCCAGCAGCCTCGAGACCACGGGGACCTATGGCTACACCTTC
cdr3_length: 15
v_call: TRBV27
d_call: NA
j_call: TRBJ1-2
clone_size: NA

cdr3_aa: CASTGLAGYTGELFF
cdr3_nt: TGTGCCAGCACCGGACTAGCGGGCTACACCGGGGAGCTGTTTTTT
cdr3_length: 15
v_call: TRBV12-3/TRBV12-4
d_call: TRBD2
j_call: TRBJ2-2
clone_size: NA

cdr3_aa: CASSSRGNQPQHF
cdr3_nt: TGTGCCAGCAGTTCCCGGGGGAATCAGCCCCAGCATTTT
cdr3_length: 13
v_call: TRBV28
d_call: NA
j_call: TRBJ1-5
clone_size: many

cdr3_aa: CASSIITGGNTEAFF
cdr3_nt: TGTGCCAGTAGTATAATAACAGGGGGGAACACTGAAGCTTTCTTT
cdr3_length: 15
v_call: TRBV19
d_call: TRBD1
j_call: TRBJ1-1
clone_size: many

cdr3_aa: CALQPGAFF
cdr3_nt: TGTGCGCTACAGCCTGGCGCTTTCTTT
cdr3_length: 9
v_call: TRBV30
d_call: NA
j_call: TRBJ1-1
clone_size: many

cdr3_aa: CSVEDRSGPTFF
cdr3_nt: TGCAGCGTTGAAGATCGGTCCGGCCCAACTTTCTTT
cdr3_length: 12
v_call: TRBV29-1
d_call: NA
j_call: TRBJ1-1
clone_size: many

cdr3_aa: CASSLESGGTGNTIYF
cdr3_nt: TGTGCCAGCAGCTTGGAGTCAGGAGGTACTGGAAACACCATATATTTT
cdr3_length: 16
v_call: TRBV5-5
d_call: NA
j_call: TRBJ1-3
clone_size: many

cdr3_aa: CASAGRGSPYF
cdr3_nt: TGTGCCAGCGCGGGAAGGGGAAGCCCGTACTTC
cdr3_length: 11
v_call: TRBV12-3/TRBV12-4
d_call: NA
j_call: TRBJ2-5
clone_size: many

cdr3_aa: CASSFVRSSESNYGYTF
cdr3_nt: TGTGCCAGCAGCTTCGTGAGATCTTCCGAGAGTAACTATGGCTACACCTTC
cdr3_length: 17
v_call: TRBV11-2
d_call: NA
j_call: TRBJ1-2
clone_size: many

cdr3_aa: CAISESTSQRPTF
cdr3_nt: TGTGCCATCAGTGAGTCGACATCCCAACGTCCCACCTTC
cdr3_length: 13
v_call: TRBV10-3
d_call: NA
j_call: TRBJ1-2
clone_size: many

cdr3_aa: CASTSGDLAKNIQYF
cdr3_nt: TGTGCCAGCACCTCGGGGGATCTAGCCAAAAACATTCAGTACTTC
cdr3_length: 15
v_call: TRBV12-3/TRBV12-4
d_call: NA
j_call: TRBJ2-4
clone_size: many

cdr3_aa: CATSDCRRSNQPQHF
cdr3_nt: TGTGCCACCAGTGATTGTAGAAGGTCAAATCAGCCCCAGCATTTT
cdr3_length: 15
v_call: TRBV24-1
d_call: NA
j_call: TRBJ1-5
clone_size: NA

cdr3_aa: CANSLTPEDSETQYF
cdr3_nt: TGTGCCAACAGCCTGACGCCGGAGGATAGTGAGACCCAGTACTTC
cdr3_length: 15
v_call: TRBV11-2
d_call: NA
j_call: TRBJ2-5
clone_size: NA

cdr3_aa: CASSLGTNWKFSYTF
cdr3_nt: TGTGCCAGCAGCTTAGGGACCAACTGGAAGTTTAGCTACACCTTC
cdr3_length: 15
v_call: TRBV11-3
d_call: NA
j_call: TRBJ1-2
clone_size: many

cdr3_aa: CASSLARGHRPYEQYF
cdr3_nt: TGTGCCAGCAGCTTAGCGCGGGGACATAGACCCTACGAGCAGTACTTC
cdr3_length: 16
v_call: TRBV7-8
d_call: NA
j_call: TRBJ2-7
clone_size: NA

cdr3_aa: CASSRTGKPYGYTF
cdr3_nt: TGTGCCAGCAGTCGGACAGGGAAACCTTATGGCTACACCTTC
cdr3_length: 14
v_call: TRBV6-2/TRBV6-3
d_call: TRBD1
j_call: TRBJ1-2
clone_size: NA

cdr3_aa: CASSPETRHRDEQYF
cdr3_nt: TGTGCCAGCAGTCCAGAGACCCGACACCGGGACGAGCAGTACTTC
cdr3_length: 15
v_call: TRBV28
d_call: NA
j_call: TRBJ2-7
clone_size: many